This T cell receptor beta chain was captured in a study of blood T cell repertoires in COVID-19. Overall study context: Collection of acute and convalescent COVID-19 samples took place in the United States, Italy and Spain.

It was during active infection that Seattle patients were enrolled and then longitudinally followed. Germline V gives CDR1 MNHEY, CDR2 SMNVEV (reference sequence). CDR3 length equals 14 residues. The germline V and J ends were trimmed by 4 bases and 7 bases, with 14 bases remaining between them. As handled by the study authors: Reference gene primers were amplified, and this amplification served to estimate nucleated cell counts. Sequencing was performed with immunoSEQ multiplex PCR; in TCRdb, only in-frame clones are kept and a portion is missing. Clone size and the V and J calls come from that table; the DNA yielded D and trimming. The data show over 250,000 clones, 90% to 95% seen once.

This rearrangement joins TRBV27 to TRBJ1-5; D not resolved. The sample comprised peripheral blood. The sequence was collected from a woman aged 30 to 39 with COVID-19, enrolled during active disease. CDR3: CASSSLQAGQPQHF. In DNA, the CDR3 is TGTGCCAGCAGTTCTCTCCAGGCGGGACAGCCCCAGCATTTT.